This TCR beta chain comes out of a study of blood T cell repertoires in COVID-19. Across the whole study: T cells, B-cell-depleted T cells, or PBMCs supplied cDNA or gDNA.

Participant ages covered about 18 to 89 years across 25 or so US areas. Allocation to cohorts depended on clinical history reported by the participants. Recovery meant two consecutive negative NP/OP PCR tests, professional clearance, or resolved symptoms. Measured with immunoSEQ multiplex PCR; TCRdb has only the in-frame clones, and not every one. The sample lists 200,000 or so clones, about 90% occurring once. The CDR3 contains 18 residues. From germline, CDR1 is LGHNT and CDR2 FRNRAP. The V and J ends lost 1 base and 0 bases respectively, with 18 bases between them. The sequencing sample was made of PBMCs or T cells enriched from blood (not recorded which). This TCR was sampled from a woman between 18 and 29 years old who had recovered from COVID-19. The chain combines TRBV12-5 with TRBJ1-1, with a possible D match to TRBD1 (6 bases). The DNA for the CDR3 is TGTGCTAGTGGTTTGGACCCCCCGACAGGAACCATGAACACTGAAGCTTTCTTT. This encodes CASGLDPPTGTMNTEAFF.